This T cell receptor (beta chain) was sequenced during a study of T-cell reconstitution after alpha-beta-depleted transplantation in children. The study's findings and limits: Diversity and T-cell counts at one year after transplant derived mostly from new T cells. The study reportedly traced alpha-beta T cells about two months after transplant to several hundred expanded graft clones. TCRbeta diversity was high at day 60 in some patients (a result of surviving recipient T cells and thymic progenitors).

This clonotype was detected a few times. What it recognizes is unknown. Trimming shortened V by 6 bases and J by 2 bases, and 17 bases separated the two germline ends. The CDR3 totals 15 residues. CDR1 LGHNT and CDR2 FRNRAP come from the germline V gene. The authors prepared the TCRbeta library with unique molecular identifiers. MiXCR was run by TCRdb on the PCR reads, yielding one entry per CDR3 protein. The profile shows nearly 350,000 distinct CDR3 sequences, under 20% of them singletons. This receptor was identified in a male patient between 2 and 15 years old who had a stem cell transplant for acute lymphoblastic leukemia, so the T cells may come from the graft donor. J is TRBJ2-7 and V is TRBV12-5; D remains ambiguous. Here the sequenced sample was PBMCs, mostly from graft donor cells, taken 360 days after TCRalphabeta/CD19-depleted stem cell transplant. The CDR3 is CASGNPTVSPYEQYF. The CDR3 region has the DNA TGTGCTAGTGGAAACCCGACTGTTTCTCCCTACGAGCAGTACTTC.